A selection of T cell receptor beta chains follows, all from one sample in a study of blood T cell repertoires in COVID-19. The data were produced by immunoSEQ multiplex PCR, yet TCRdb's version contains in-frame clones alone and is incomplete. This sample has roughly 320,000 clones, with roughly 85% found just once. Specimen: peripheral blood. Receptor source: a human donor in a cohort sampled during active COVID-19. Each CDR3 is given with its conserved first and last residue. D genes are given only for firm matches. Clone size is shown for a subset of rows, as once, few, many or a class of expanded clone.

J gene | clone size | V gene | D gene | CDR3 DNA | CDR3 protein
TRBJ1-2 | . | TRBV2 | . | TGTGCCAGCACCCTCGGGGGGCAGAGAAACTATGGCTACACCTTC | CASTLGGQRNYGYTF
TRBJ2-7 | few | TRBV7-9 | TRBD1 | TGTGCCAGCAGCTCAGCCGGGACAGGGGGCTACGAGCAGTACTTC | CASSSAGTGGYEQYF
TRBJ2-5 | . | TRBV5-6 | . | TGTGCCAGCAGCCCGGACAGTCAAGAGACCCAGTACTTC | CASSPDSQETQYF
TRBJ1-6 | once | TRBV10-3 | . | TGTGCCATCAGTGAGGCCCCAGGGATTAATTCACCCCTCCACTTT | CAISEAPGINSPLHF
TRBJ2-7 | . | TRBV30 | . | TGTGCCTGGAGTCCTGGTCTAACCTACGAGCAGTACTTC | CAWSPGLTYEQYF
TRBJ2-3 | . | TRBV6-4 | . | TGTGCCAGCAGTGAGACAAACACAGATACGCAGTATTTT | CASSETNTDTQYF
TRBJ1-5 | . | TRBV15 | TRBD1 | TGTGCCACCTGGGACAGGGGGATGGGTAATCAGCCCCAGCATTTT | CATWDRGMGNQPQHF
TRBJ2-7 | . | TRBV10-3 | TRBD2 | TGTGCCATCAGTTCTGAACTAGCGGGGGGGCCCGCCGAGCAGTACTTC | CAISSELAGGPAEQYF
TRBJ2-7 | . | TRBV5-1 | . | TGCGCCAGCAGCTATCTAGGGGACGAGCAGTACTTC | CASSYLGDEQYF
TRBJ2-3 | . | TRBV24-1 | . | TGTGCCACCAGTAAACCCTTCAGGGATAAAAATACGCAGTATTTT | CATSKPFRDKNTQYF
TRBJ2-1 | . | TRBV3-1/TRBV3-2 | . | TGTGCCAGCAGCCACCGACCGGGACACCTCTCCTACAATGAGCAGTTCTTC | CASSHRPGHLSYNEQFF
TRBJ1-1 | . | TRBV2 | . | TGTGCCAGCAGACTAAACCATGGGAACACTGAAGCTTTCTTT | CASRLNHGNTEAFF
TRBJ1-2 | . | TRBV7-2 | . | TGTGCCAGCAGCTTAGTTGCGGGAGGGGACGATGGCTACACCTTC | CASSLVAGGDDGYTF
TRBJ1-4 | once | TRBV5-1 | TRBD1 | TGCGCCAGCAGCTTCACAGGGGGCTCCACTAATGAAAAACTGTTTTTT | CASSFTGGSTNEKLFF
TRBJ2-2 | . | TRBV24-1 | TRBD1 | TGTGCCACCAGTGATCGATACCTGGGACAGGGACCGAACACCGGGGAGCTGTTTTTT | CATSDRYLGQGPNTGELFF
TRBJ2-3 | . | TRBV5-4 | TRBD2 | TGTGCCAGCAGCACGGGACTAGCGGGGGGAAATACGCAGTATTTT | CASSTGLAGGNTQYF
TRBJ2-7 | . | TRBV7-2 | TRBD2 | TGTGCCAGCAGCGGGAGGGAGGGCCCCTACGAGCAGTACTTC | CASSGREGPYEQYF
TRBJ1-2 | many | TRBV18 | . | TGTGCCAGCTCGCCCCGGGACAATAGCTACACCTTC | CASSPRDNSYTF
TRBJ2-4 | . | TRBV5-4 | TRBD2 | TGTGCCAGCAGCTCGGGGCGGGAGGGAAACATTCAGTACTTC | CASSSGREGNIQYF
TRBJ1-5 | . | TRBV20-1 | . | TGCAGTGCTAGTGGGGGGGGGAATCAGCCCCAGCATTTT | CSASGGGNQPQHF
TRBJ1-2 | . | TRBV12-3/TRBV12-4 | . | TGTGCCAGCAGAACCACAGGGTCTGATGGCTACACCTTC | CASRTTGSDGYTF
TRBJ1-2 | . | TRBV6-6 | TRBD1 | TGTGCCAGCAGAGGACAGGACCTCTATGGCTACACCTTC | CASRGQDLYGYTF
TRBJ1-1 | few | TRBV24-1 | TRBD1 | TGTGCCCCCGACGGGGGACAGGGTATTCTCTGGATGAACACTGAAGCTTTCTTT | CAPDGGQGILWMNTEAFF
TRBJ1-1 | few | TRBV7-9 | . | TGTGCCAGCAGCTTAAATCAGGGGAACACTGAAGCTTTCTTT | CASSLNQGNTEAFF
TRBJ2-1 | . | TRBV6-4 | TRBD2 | TGTGCCAGCAGTTCTAGCGGGGGGGCCGGCAATGAGCAGTTCTTC | CASSSSGGAGNEQFF
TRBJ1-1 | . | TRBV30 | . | TGTGCCTGGAGGTCGACCAGGGAACCCGGAGCTTTCTTT | CAWRSTREPGAFF
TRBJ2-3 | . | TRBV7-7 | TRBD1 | TGTGCCAGCAGCCTTCGGGACAGGGAGGCGCAGTATTTT | CASSLRDREAQYF
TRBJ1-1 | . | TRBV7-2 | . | TGTGCCAGCAGCTTTTGGGGACAGAACACTGAAGCTTTCTTT | CASSFWGQNTEAFF
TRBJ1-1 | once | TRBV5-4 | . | TGTGCCAGCAGCTGGACAGTGAACACTGAAGCTTTCTTT | CASSWTVNTEAFF
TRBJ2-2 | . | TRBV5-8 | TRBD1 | TGTGCCAGCAGCTTGGCTACAGGGGCCGGGGAGCTGTTTTTT | CASSLATGAGELFF
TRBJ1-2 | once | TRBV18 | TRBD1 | TGTGCCAGCTCGACAGGGTTGTCAGGGTATGGCTACACCTTC | CASSTGLSGYGYTF
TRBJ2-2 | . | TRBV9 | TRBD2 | TGTGCCAGCAGCGTAGGACTAGCGGGGGGTGGCGGGGAGCTGTTTTTT | CASSVGLAGGGGELFF
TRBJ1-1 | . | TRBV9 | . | TGTGCCAGCAGCGTAGTAACAGGGTTGGCTGAAGCTTTCTTT | CASSVVTGLAEAFF
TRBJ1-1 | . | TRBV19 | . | TGTGCCAGTAGGGGTATGGAAGGACGGGAGAACACTGAAGCTTTCTTT | CASRGMEGRENTEAFF
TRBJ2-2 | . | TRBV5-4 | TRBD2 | TGTGCCAGCAGTCGCGGGGGGACGAACGGGGAGCTGTTTTTT | CASSRGGTNGELFF
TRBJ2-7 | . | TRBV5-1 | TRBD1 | TGCGCCAGCAGCCCGGACAGGGCGGGGGAGCAGTACTTC | CASSPDRAGEQYF
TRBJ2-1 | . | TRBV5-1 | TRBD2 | TGCGCCAGCAGCTTTGGACTAGCGGAGGGGAATGAGCAGTTCTTC | CASSFGLAEGNEQFF
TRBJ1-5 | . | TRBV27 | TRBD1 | TGTGCCATCAAGACAGGGGAGGGCGGTCAGCCCCAGCATTTT | CAIKTGEGGQPQHF
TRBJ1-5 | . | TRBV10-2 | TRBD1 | TGCGCCAGCGGGGGGGGGACAGGGGTTCAGCCCCAGCATTTT | CASGGGTGVQPQHF
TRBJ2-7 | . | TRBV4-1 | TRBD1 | TGCGCCAGCAGCCCCGAACCAGGACAGGCCTACGAGCAGTACTTC | CASSPEPGQAYEQYF
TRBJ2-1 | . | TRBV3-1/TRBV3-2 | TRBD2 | TGTGCCAGCAGCCAAGATCTAGCGGGGGCTTCCTACAATGAGCAGTTCTTC | CASSQDLAGASYNEQFF
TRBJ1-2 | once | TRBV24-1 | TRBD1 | TGTGCCACCAGGCGGACAGGGGGCGATGGCTACACCTTC | CATRRTGGDGYTF
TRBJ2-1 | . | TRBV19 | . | TGTGCCAGTAAAGCAGGGGGGTTTTACAATGAGCAGTTCTTC | CASKAGGFYNEQFF
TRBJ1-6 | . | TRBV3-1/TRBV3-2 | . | TGTGCCAGCAGCCAAGCTGAGGTCTATAATTCACCCCTCCACTTT | CASSQAEVYNSPLHF
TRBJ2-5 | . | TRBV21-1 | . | TGTGCCAGCAGCAGGGCCCCTCCCGTGACCCAGTACTTC | CASSRAPPVTQYF